This passage covers 16 T cell receptor beta chains from one sample sequenced in a study of OX40 agonist ivuxolimab in advanced cancers. Using immunoSEQ multiplex PCR, the repertoire was profiled, and TCRdb retains in-frame clones only, with some absent. This table has fewer than 100,000 clones, about 88% appearing once. The specimen was CD4+ or CD8+ T cells sorted from blood, collected in a trial of the OX40 agonist ivuxolimab. The receptors stem from an adult with an advanced solid tumor such as melanoma, head and neck, liver or kidney cancer.

J is TRBJ2-7 and V is TRBV13; TRBD2 aligns across 7 bases. The CDR3 length is 11 residues. J lost 6 bases, V lost 8 bases, and 4 bases had no gene match. In germline, CDR1 is PRHDT, CDR2 FYEKMQ (reference sequence). CDR3: CASGAGSEQYF. As DNA, the CDR3 is TGTGCCAGCGGAGCGGGAAGCGAGCAGTACTTC. Using reference TRBV13 and TRBJ2-7 for the parts outside the CDR3, the full variable domain is AAGVIQSPRHLIKEKRETATLKCYPIPRHDTVYWYQQGPGQDPQFLISFYEKMQSDKGSIPDRFSAQQFSDYHSELNMSSLELGDSALYFCASGAGSEQYFGPGTRLTVT.

This clone was counted only a few times. This chain connects TRBV21-1 to TRBJ2-1; the table names TRBD1, a call not compared with the DNA. TRBV21-1 represents a pseudogene. CDR3 length: 16 residues. The CDR3: CASSKVTRQLNNEQFF. CDR3 bases: TGTGCCAGCAGCAAAGTTACCCGACAATTAAACAATGAGCAGTTCTTC.

The chain joins TRBV9 to TRBJ2-3; 13 bases fit TRBD2. V was pared by 3 bases and J by 3 bases, with 1 base of the junction left unmatched. Germline V CDR1 and CDR2: SGDLS, YYNGEE. The CDR3 is 15 residues long. As DNA, the CDR3 is TGTGCCAGCAGCGAGGGACTAGCGGGAACAGATACGCAGTATTTT. Encoded protein: CASSEGLAGTDTQYF.

The chain has TRBV7-8 and TRBJ2-5; the match to TRBD2 covers 8 bases. The ends lost 5 bases at V and 5 bases at J; junction bases unmatched: 13. This CDR3 is 16 amino acids long. In germline, CDR1 is SGHVS, CDR2 FQNEAQ. In DNA form, the CDR3 reads TGTGCCAGCAGCCCTCTTCCCCCGGGAGGGGGGGAGACCCAGTACTTC. Encoded protein: CASSPLPPGGGETQYF.

CDR3 nucleotide sequence: TGTGCCAGCAGCTTAACTCCAGAATTCGAGACCCAGTACTTC. This sequence encodes CASSLTPEFETQYF. The chain has TRBV7-8 and TRBJ2-5; D uncertain. This CDR3 spans 14 amino acids. V was shortened by 2 bases and J by 5 bases, with 12 bases between the two germline ends. CDR1 SGHVS and CDR2 FQNEAQ come from the germline V gene.

The V gene is TRBV6-6, the J gene TRBJ2-3; 8 bases agree with TRBD1. Germline loops: CDR1 MNHNY, CDR2 SVGAGI (reference sequence). Losses at the gene ends were 1 base for V and 4 bases for J; bases not matched to a gene: 4. The CDR3 loop spans 15 amino acids. CDR3 sequence reads: CASSYLQGASDTQYF. The CDR3 DNA sequence: TGTGCCAGCAGTTACTTGCAGGGGGCATCAGATACGCAGTATTTT.

This clone was observed a single time. The chain employs TRBV9 and TRBJ2-7; perhaps TRBD2 as D (5 bases). This CDR3 comprises 13 residues. V lost 0 bases and J 3 bases, leaving 7 bases between the germline ends. Germline V gene sequence: CDR1 SGDLS, CDR2 YYNGEE. The CDR3 nucleotides are TGTGCCAGCAGCGTAGGTCGGGACTACGAGCAGTACTTC. As protein: CASSVGRDYEQYF.

This chain links TRBV7-9 with TRBJ2-3, with 14 bases fitting TRBD2. The CDR3 has 15 residues. Trimming removed 6 bases from V and 8 bases from J; junction bases left unmatched: 7. The germline V gene has CDR1 SEHNR and CDR2 FQNEAQ (reference sequence). The CDR3 protein is CASRQGLAGVGTQYF. CDR3 in DNA: TGTGCCAGCAGACAGGGACTAGCGGGAGTCGGTACGCAGTATTTT.

CDR3 region: CASSVSGRASYEQYF. DNA of the CDR3: TGTGCCAGCAGCGTTAGCGGGAGGGCCTCCTACGAGCAGTACTTC. The chain employs TRBV9 and TRBJ2-7; 11 positions match TRBD2. The CDR3 covers 15 residues. Germline V gene lookup returns CDR1 SGDLS and CDR2 YYNGEE. Trimming cost V 2 bases and J 0 bases; bases outside gene matches: 1.

This rearrangement joins TRBV10-1 to TRBJ1-1; 7 bases are a match to TRBD1. This CDR3 spans 15 amino acids. Unmatched junction bases numbered 8, after V lost 6 bases and J lost 1 base. The germline V gene encodes CDR1 WNHNN and CDR2 SYGVQD (reference sequence). DNA of the CDR3: TGCGCCAGCAGCCCCGGGACAGCGGGGAACACTGAAGCTTTCTTT. Residues: CASSPGTAGNTEAFF.

The V and J genes are TRBV12-1 and TRBJ2-7; the D call TRBD2 from the table was never checked on the DNA. TRBV12-1 is recorded as a pseudogene. The CDR3 sequence is 16 residues long. CDR3 bases: TGTGCCAGCAGCTCCCCACTAGCGGAAAGCTCCTACGAGCAGTACTTC. This gives the protein CASSSPLAESSYEQYF.

V gene TRBV14 combines with J gene TRBJ2-1; D assignment may be TRBD1 or TRBD2 (5 bases each). Germline-derived CDR1 and CDR2 are SGHDN and FVKESK. Trimming stripped 3 bases from V and 3 bases from J, with 12 bases between. There are 15 residues in the CDR3. CDR3 nucleotides: TGTGCCAGCAGCCAGGGGCGGGCTTACTACAATGAGCAGTTCTTC. It specifies CASSQGRAYYNEQFF. Based on the CDR3 plus reference TRBV14 and TRBJ2-1, the full variable domain is EAGVTQFPSHSVIEKGQTVTLRCDPISGHDNLYWYRRVMGKEIKFLLHFVKESKQDESGMPNNRFLAERTGGTYSTLKVQPAELEDSGVYFCASSQGRAYYNEQFFGPGTRLTVL.

The chain combines TRBV11-2 with TRBJ2-7; 10 nucleotides align to TRBD2. The CDR3 covers 15 residues. V shed 2 bases, J shed 2 bases, and the junction held 3 bases outside the gene matches. From germline, CDR1 is SGHAT and CDR2 FQNNGV. The CDR3 region is CASSLRLAGAYEQYF. The DNA for the CDR3 is TGTGCCAGCAGCTTACGGCTAGCGGGAGCCTACGAGCAGTACTTC.

This clone came up once. The V gene is TRBV5-4, the J gene TRBJ2-7; D not resolved. Trimming removed 1 base from V and 3 bases from J, with 11 bases in between. Germline CDR1 SGHNT, CDR2 YYREEE (reference sequence). CDR3 length equals 14 residues. The CDR3 loop reads CASSLPGENYEQYF. CDR3 in DNA: TGTGCCAGCAGCTTGCCAGGTGAGAACTACGAGCAGTACTTC.

This chain uses TRBV19 with TRBJ2-1; 11 bases match TRBD2. Germline assignment: CDR1 LNHDA and CDR2 SQIVND (reference sequence). The CDR3 runs 20 residues. V lost 5 bases, J lost 1 base, and 16 bases stayed unmatched. The CDR3 loop reads CASSPRPGTSGRGSYNEQFF. In DNA, the CDR3 is TGTGCCAGTAGTCCGCGTCCCGGGACTAGCGGACGCGGGTCCTACAATGAGCAGTTCTTC.

Turning to this clone: Other DNA sequences of this sample code for an identical CDR3. Here the CDR3 reads CASSVGGSTDTQYF. In nucleotides, the CDR3 is TGTGCCAGCAGCGTCGGCGGTAGCACAGATACGCAGTATTTT. The rearrangement links TRBV9 to TRBJ2-3; D call uncertain. The CDR3 extends over 14 amino acids. V lost 2 bases and J 0 bases, leaving 7 bases between the germline ends. Germline V gene lookup returns CDR1 SGDLS and CDR2 YYNGEE.